The sequence of this T cell receptor (beta chain) was determined in a study of T-cell memory formation after mild COVID-19. This clonotype was picked up many times. Its specificity is unknown. TCRalpha and TCRbeta libraries used 5'RACE with constant-segment primers and UMIs. TCRdb reanalysed the 5' RACE reads using MiXCR and keeps one entry per CDR3 protein. This table holds some 43,000 distinct CDR3 sequences, 6.1% found once. Study-level results: Pre-infection memory contained some responding clones, which suggested that cross-reactive memory had joined. Mainly in CM and EM were contracting CD4+ clones; CD8+ were in EMRA.

V lost 5 bases, J lost 8 bases, and 13 bases lay in between. The CDR3 sequence is 13 residues long. The gene calls are TRBV12-3 or TRBV12-4 and TRBJ2-1; tentative D call: TRBD1 (5 bases). The sequenced sample consisted of PBMCs or a T cell subset sorted from them (not recorded which). This receptor was obtained from an adult who had mild COVID-19 (a few samples of this study predate the infection). Cell type and time point are not known. The CDR3 DNA is TGTGCCAGCAGTCACCTCTTAGGGGATGAGCAGTTCTTC. Translation: CASSHLLGDEQFF.